This TCR beta chain was profiled in a study of memory CD4+ T cells and cytomegalovirus serostatus. Study context: Of the healthy Belgian adults, eight or nine were CMV seropositive and 24 seronegative.

Measured with immunoSEQ multiplex PCR; TCRdb has only the in-frame clones, and not every one. The repertoire consists of about 82,000 clones, with over 80% occurring once and the leading ten covering around 0.73%. The sort gate was single viable CD3+CD4+CD8-CD45RO+ cells for memory CD4+ T cells. Germline V CDR1 and CDR2: KGHSH, LQKENI. The CDR3 totals 13 residues. The V end lost 5 bases, the J end lost 2 bases, and 6 bases lay between the germline ends. Sequenced: memory CD4+ T cells from blood. The origin of this receptor is an adult in good health and CMV-seronegative. The chain uses TRBV18 and TRBJ1-4; D gene ambiguous. The CDR3 spells CASSDSTNEKLFF. The CDR3 DNA is TGTGCCAGCTCAGATTCCACTAATGAAAAACTGTTTTTT.